This T cell receptor (beta chain) was recovered during a study of T cell responses to AZD1222 COVID-19 vaccine. Data came from immunoSEQ multiplex PCR; TCRdb stores just in-frame clones and leaves some out. The sample carries some 91,000 clones, approximately 88% recorded once. A word on this clone: Its specificity is unknown.

Study-level results: Without day 14 samples, only post-peak T cell repertoires were studied. Spike-specific TCR breadth rose after two AZD1222 doses, and depth rose as well. Donors were mostly white British, more females; clonal diversity possibly underestimated.

Trimming left V 3 bases short and J 8 bases short, with 10 bases between. CDR1 is SGHAT, CDR2 FQDESV, per germline (reference sequence). The CDR3 loop spans 12 amino acids. Sequences were derived from peripheral blood, sampled on day 0 of AZD1222 vaccination. This sequence was found in an adult in good health. J is TRBJ1-2 and V is TRBV11-1; a weak D match, TRBD1 (5 bases). CDR3 in amino acids: CASSFDSRGYTF. The CDR3 DNA is TGTGCCAGCAGCTTCGACAGTCGGGGCTACACCTTC.